These T cell receptor beta chains were read from a single sample in a study of T-cell memory formation after mild COVID-19. In TCRdb, the 5' RACE reads were re-called with MiXCR into one record per CDR3 protein. Of around 340,000 distinct CDR3 sequences listed, 15% are singletons. The source material was PBMCs or a T cell subset sorted from them (not recorded which). Receptors originate from a young man who had mild COVID-19 (a few samples of this study predate the infection). Cell type and time point are not known. The CDR3 runs from the conserved cysteine through the conserved F or W. The D gene is left open where the match is weak. Size is stated for part of the rows, as once, few or many counts, or as a class when the clone is expanded.

cdr3_length,j_call,v_call,d_call,clone_size,cdr3_nt,cdr3_aa
19,TRBJ1-5,TRBV7-2,TRBD1,.,TGTGCCAGCAGCTTATCGGTTGTTGGGGGACAGCCGGAAAATCAGCCCCAGCATTTT,CASSLSVVGGQPENQPQHF
9,TRBJ2-7,TRBV12-3/TRBV12-4,.,many,TGTGCCAGCCGTCCGGAGCAGTACTTC,CASRPEQYF
14,TRBJ2-3,TRBV6-4,TRBD1,many,TGTGCCAGCAGCCTGGGGACAGGGGCAGATACGCAGTATTTT,CASSLGTGADTQYF
14,TRBJ1-1,TRBV9,.,.,TGTGCCAGCAGCCCTACTAGAGGGAGCACTGAAGCTTTCTTT,CASSPTRGSTEAFF
12,TRBJ2-7,TRBV29-1,.,many,TGCAGCGTCCGGGACAACTCCTACGAGCAGTACTTC,CSVRDNSYEQYF
16,TRBJ2-7,TRBV4-1,TRBD1,.,TGCGCCAGCACCTTAACAGGGGCCTCACCTACCTACGAGCAGTACTTC,CASTLTGASPTYEQYF
18,TRBJ2-3,TRBV12-3/TRBV12-4,.,.,TGTGCCAGCAGTCGTACACTCGGGGTTGTGCCACACACAGATACGCAGTATTTT,CASSRTLGVVPHTDTQYF
13,TRBJ2-2,TRBV2,.,.,TGTGCCAGCAGTCGGGACACCAGCGGGGAGCTGTTTTTT,CASSRDTSGELFF
17,TRBJ2-2,TRBV7-9,TRBD1,.,TGTGCCAGCAGACGGCCGGGACAGGGGGCCGGCGGGAGGGAGCTGTTTTTT,CASRRPGQGAGGRELFF
15,TRBJ2-1,TRBV7-3,.,.,TGTGCCAGCAGCGCCCAACTGAGCTCCTACAATGAGCAGTTCTTC,CASSAQLSSYNEQFF
15,TRBJ1-6,TRBV12-3/TRBV12-4,.,.,TGTGCCAGCAGCCTGAGCAGGGAGGGGAATTCACCCCTCCACTTT,CASSLSREGNSPLHF
13,TRBJ2-7,TRBV12-3/TRBV12-4,.,few,TGTGCCAGCAGTTTAGTAATGTTCCACGAGCAGTACTTC,CASSLVMFHEQYF
16,TRBJ2-7,TRBV5-5,TRBD1,few,TGTGCCAGCAGCTTACTTCGGACAGGCAGCTCCTACGAGCAGTACTTC,CASSLLRTGSSYEQYF
14,TRBJ1-1,TRBV7-2,.,few,TGTGCCAGCAGCCCTGGGGATTCGTGGACCGTCGCTTTCTTT,CASSPGDSWTVAFF
16,TRBJ1-1,TRBV5-1,.,once,TGCGCCAGCAGCCCTACAGAGGGCCTTGGGGGCACTGAAGCTTTCTTT,CASSPTEGLGGTEAFF
15,TRBJ1-5,TRBV9,.,.,TGTGCCAGCAGCCCCGCCGGACAGAACAATCAGCCCCAGCATTTT,CASSPAGQNNQPQHF
16,TRBJ2-2,TRBV6-5,TRBD2,few,TGTGCCAGCAGTAGACTAGCGGGTTCGAACACCGGGGAGCTGTTTTTT,CASSRLAGSNTGELFF
15,TRBJ1-6,TRBV4-3,TRBD1,many,TGCGCCAGCAGCCAAGTGGTCAGGGGGGATTCACCCCTCCACTTT,CASSQVVRGDSPLHF
15,TRBJ1-2,TRBV20-1,TRBD1,.,TGCAGTGCTAGAGCTATGGACAGGGGCTCGAATGGCTACACCTTC,CSARAMDRGSNGYTF
14,TRBJ2-7,TRBV7-2,.,few,TGTGCCAGCAGCTTAGCCACTCGGGGGTACGAGCAGTACTTC,CASSLATRGYEQYF
13,TRBJ2-4,TRBV18,.,.,TGTGCCAGCTCACAGCAGGGTGGAAACATTCAGTACTTC,CASSQQGGNIQYF
14,TRBJ2-2,TRBV25-1,.,.,TGTGCCAGCAGTGAATTGGGGGGTGCCGGGGAGCTGTTTTTT,CASSELGGAGELFF
14,TRBJ2-3,TRBV20-1,TRBD1,few,TGCAGTGCTAGAGAAGGGGGCCCACTTCTTACGCAGTATTTT,CSAREGGPLLTQYF
12,TRBJ2-3,TRBV7-2,.,few,TGTGCCAGCGCGGGGAGCACAGATACGCAGTATTTT,CASAGSTDTQYF
14,TRBJ2-1,TRBV10-3,TRBD1,.,TGTGCCATCAAGCCCCAGACAGGGGACAATGAGCAGTTCTTC,CAIKPQTGDNEQFF
15,TRBJ1-1,TRBV6-5,TRBD1,.,TGTGCCAGCAGAACCCCAGGGGGCCTTGACACTGAAGCTTTCTTT,CASRTPGGLDTEAFF
12,TRBJ2-2,TRBV28,.,.,TGTGCCAGCGGTAGGGTCACCGGGGAGCTGTTTTTT,CASGRVTGELFF
20,TRBJ1-4,TRBV4-1,TRBD1,.,TGCGCCAGCAGCCCAAGGGAGGGGGCCCTAACGGCCATTACTGGGAAAAAACTGTTTTTT,CASSPREGALTAITGKKLFF
14,TRBJ2-6,TRBV12-3/TRBV12-4,.,few,TGTGCCAGCAGTTTAGCTGGTGGGGCCAACGTCCTGACTTTC,CASSLAGGANVLTF
14,TRBJ2-7,TRBV7-2,TRBD2,many,TGTGCCAGCAGCTCGCGCGGGGGTTGGTACGAGCAGTACTTC,CASSSRGGWYEQYF
13,TRBJ1-1,TRBV7-9,.,.,TGTGCCAGCAGCTTAATAGAGGACACTGAAGCTTTCTTT,CASSLIEDTEAFF
15,TRBJ2-7,TRBV24-1,TRBD1,.,TGTGCCACCAGTGATTCTGGGACAGCTTGCTACGAGCAGTACTTC,CATSDSGTACYEQYF
15,TRBJ2-2,TRBV18,.,few,TGTGCCAGCTCACCGAAGACAGGGAACACCGGGGAGCTGTTTTTT,CASSPKTGNTGELFF
13,TRBJ1-2,TRBV7-9,.,few,TGTGCCAGCAGCTCTGACGCAAGCTATGGCTACACCTTC,CASSSDASYGYTF